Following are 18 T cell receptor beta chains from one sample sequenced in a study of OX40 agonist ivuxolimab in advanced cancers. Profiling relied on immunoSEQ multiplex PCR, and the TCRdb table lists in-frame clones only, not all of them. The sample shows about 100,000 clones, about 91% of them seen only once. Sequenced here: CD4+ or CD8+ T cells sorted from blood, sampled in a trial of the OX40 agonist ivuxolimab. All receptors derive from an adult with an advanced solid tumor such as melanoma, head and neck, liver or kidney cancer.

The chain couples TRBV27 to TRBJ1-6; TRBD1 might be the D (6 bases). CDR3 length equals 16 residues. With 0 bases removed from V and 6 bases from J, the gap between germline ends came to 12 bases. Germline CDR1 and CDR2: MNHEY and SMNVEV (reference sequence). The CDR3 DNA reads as TGTGCCAGCAGTTTATCCGGCAGAGGGGGTAATTCACCCCTCCACTTT. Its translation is CASSLSGRGGNSPLHF.

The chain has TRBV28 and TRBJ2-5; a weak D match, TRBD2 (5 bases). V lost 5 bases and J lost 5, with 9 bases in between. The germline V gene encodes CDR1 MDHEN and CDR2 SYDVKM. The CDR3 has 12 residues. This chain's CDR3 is CASSAPGETQYF. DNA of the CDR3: TGTGCCAGCAGTGCGCCGGGGGAGACCCAGTACTTC.

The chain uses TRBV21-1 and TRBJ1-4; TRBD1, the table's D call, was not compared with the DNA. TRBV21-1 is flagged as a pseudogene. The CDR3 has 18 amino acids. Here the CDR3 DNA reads TGTGCCAGCAGCAAAATTGGGCGAACAGGGGAATCTAATGAAAAACTGTTTTTT. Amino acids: CASSKIGRTGESNEKLFF.

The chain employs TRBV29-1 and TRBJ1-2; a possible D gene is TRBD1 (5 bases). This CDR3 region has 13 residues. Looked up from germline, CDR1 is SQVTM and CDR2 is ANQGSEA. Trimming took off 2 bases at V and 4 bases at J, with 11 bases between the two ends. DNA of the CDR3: TGCAGCGTTGAAAGAGGGGTTAGCTATGGCTACACCTTC. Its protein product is CSVERGVSYGYTF.

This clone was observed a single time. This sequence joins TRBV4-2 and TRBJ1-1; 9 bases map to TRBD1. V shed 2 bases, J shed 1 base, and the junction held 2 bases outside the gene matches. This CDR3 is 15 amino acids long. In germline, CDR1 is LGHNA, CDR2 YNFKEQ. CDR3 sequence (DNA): TGTGCCAGCAGCCAAAAGGACAGGGGGAACACTGAAGCTTTCTTT. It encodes CASSQKDRGNTEAFF.

The CDR3 DNA reads as TGTGCCAGCAGTTTTCGGTGGGGTGACACCATATATTTT. It specifies CASSFRWGDTIYF. This chain connects TRBV27 to TRBJ1-3; unclear D gene. Trimming shortened V by 3 bases and J by 8 bases, and 11 bases separated the two germline ends. Germline V CDR1 and CDR2: MNHEY, SMNVEV (reference sequence). The CDR3 totals 13 residues.

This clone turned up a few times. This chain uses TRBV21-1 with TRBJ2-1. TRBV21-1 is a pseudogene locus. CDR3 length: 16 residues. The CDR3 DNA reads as TGTGCCAGCAGCCCCCAGAAAAGTAGTTCCTACAATGAGCAGTTCTTC. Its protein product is CASSPQKSSSYNEQFF.

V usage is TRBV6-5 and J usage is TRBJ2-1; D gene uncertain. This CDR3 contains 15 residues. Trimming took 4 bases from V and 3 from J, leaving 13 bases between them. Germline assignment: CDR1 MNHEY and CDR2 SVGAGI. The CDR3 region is CASSSSFKGYNEQFF. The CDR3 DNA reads TGTGCCAGCAGTTCATCTTTTAAAGGCTACAATGAGCAGTTCTTC.

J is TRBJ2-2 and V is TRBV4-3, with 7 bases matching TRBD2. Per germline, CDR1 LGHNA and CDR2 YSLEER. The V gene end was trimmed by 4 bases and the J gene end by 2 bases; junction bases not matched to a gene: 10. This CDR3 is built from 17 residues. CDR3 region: CASSRGASGQNTGELFF. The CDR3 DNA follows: TGCGCCAGCAGCCGTGGGGCTAGCGGTCAAAACACCGGGGAGCTGTTTTTT.

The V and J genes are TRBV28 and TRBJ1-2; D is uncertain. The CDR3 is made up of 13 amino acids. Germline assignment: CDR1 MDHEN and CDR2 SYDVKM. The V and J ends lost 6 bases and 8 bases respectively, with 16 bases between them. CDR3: CASSPNRARGYTF. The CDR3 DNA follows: TGTGCCAGCAGCCCGAATAGGGCTCGGGGCTACACCTTC.

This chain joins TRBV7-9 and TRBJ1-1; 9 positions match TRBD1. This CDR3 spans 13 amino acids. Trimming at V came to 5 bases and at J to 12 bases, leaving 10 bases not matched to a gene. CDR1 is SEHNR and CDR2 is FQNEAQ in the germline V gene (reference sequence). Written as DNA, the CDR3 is TGTGCCAGCAGCCGAACCGGGACAGGGTCAACTTTCTTT. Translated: CASSRTGTGSTFF.

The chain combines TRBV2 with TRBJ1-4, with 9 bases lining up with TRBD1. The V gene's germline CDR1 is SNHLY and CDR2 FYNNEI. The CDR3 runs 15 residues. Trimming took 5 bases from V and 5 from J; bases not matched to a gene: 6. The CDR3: CASSQYRGRNEKLFF. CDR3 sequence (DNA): TGTGCCAGCAGTCAGTACAGGGGGCGGAATGAAAAACTGTTTTTT.

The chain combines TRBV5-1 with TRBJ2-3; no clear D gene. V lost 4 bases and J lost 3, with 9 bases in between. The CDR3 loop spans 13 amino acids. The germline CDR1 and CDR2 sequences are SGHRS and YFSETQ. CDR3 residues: CASSPQRTDTQYF. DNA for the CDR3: TGCGCCAGCAGCCCCCAGAGAACAGATACGCAGTATTTT.

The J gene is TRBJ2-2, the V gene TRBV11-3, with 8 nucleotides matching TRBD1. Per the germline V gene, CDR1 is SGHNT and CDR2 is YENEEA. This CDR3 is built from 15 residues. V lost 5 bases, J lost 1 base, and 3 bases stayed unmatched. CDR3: CASSRTGWNTGELFF. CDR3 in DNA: TGTGCCAGCAGCCGGACAGGGTGGAACACCGGGGAGCTGTTTTTT.

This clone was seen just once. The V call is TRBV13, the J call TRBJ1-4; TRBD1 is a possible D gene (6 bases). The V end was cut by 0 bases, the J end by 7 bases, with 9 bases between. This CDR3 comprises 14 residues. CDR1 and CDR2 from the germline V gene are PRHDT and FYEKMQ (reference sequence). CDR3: CASSLGQGTEKLFF. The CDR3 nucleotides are TGTGCCAGCAGCTTAGGACAGGGTACTGAAAAACTGTTTTTT.

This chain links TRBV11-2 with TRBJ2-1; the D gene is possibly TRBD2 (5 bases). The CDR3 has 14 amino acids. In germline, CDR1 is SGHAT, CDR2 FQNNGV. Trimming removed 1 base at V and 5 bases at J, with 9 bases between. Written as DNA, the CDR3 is TGTGCCAGCAGCTTAGTTCCTAGCAACAATGAGCAGTTCTTC. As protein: CASSLVPSNNEQFF.

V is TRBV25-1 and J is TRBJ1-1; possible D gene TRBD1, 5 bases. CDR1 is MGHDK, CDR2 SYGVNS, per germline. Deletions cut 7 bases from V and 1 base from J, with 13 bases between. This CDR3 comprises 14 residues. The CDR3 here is CASTPIGQNTEAFF. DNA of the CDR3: TGTGCCAGCACCCCAATTGGACAGAACACTGAAGCTTTCTTT.

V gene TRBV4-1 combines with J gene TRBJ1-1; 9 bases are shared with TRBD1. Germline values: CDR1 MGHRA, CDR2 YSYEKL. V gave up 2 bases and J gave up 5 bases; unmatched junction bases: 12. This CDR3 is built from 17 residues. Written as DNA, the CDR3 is TGCGCCAGCAGCCAATATTTAGGGACAGGGAAGAGGACTGAAGCTTTCTTT. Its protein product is CASSQYLGTGKRTEAFF.